What follows are 7 T cell receptor beta chains derived from one specimen sequenced in a study of Ad26.COV2.S vaccination and SARS-CoV-2 variants. Some clones are missing from TCRdb's copy, which holds only in-frame ones; the method was immunoSEQ multiplex PCR. The sample has around 300,000 clones, around 89% seen once. Stated treatment: about 20 received Ad26.COV2.S at low or high dose, single or two shots; 5 received placebo; per-sample allocation not given. Each sample was drawn 63 days after the first injection (of vaccine or placebo). The sequencing used peripheral blood, collected in a trial of Ad26.COV2.S vaccine versus placebo. These receptors were taken from a person aged 18-60 years who received the Ad26.COV2.S COVID-19 vaccine or a placebo.

This rearrangement joins TRBV9 to TRBJ1-3, with D possibly being TRBD1 (6 bases). The V end lost 3 bases, the J end lost 4 bases, and 11 bases lay between the germline ends. CDR1 and CDR2 from the germline V gene are SGDLS and YYNGEE. The CDR3 length is 14 residues. CDR3 DNA sequence: TGTGCCAGCAGCGGAGGAGGGACAGGAAACACCATATATTTT. It is translated as CASSGGGTGNTIYF.

In this sample, this clone turned up a few times. The V gene is TRBV4-1, the J gene TRBJ1-1, with D possibly being TRBD1 (6 bases). The V gene lost 0 bases and the J gene lost 7 bases, with 21 bases spanning the gap. The V gene's germline CDR1 is MGHRA and CDR2 YSYEKL. The CDR3 extends over 17 amino acids. CDR3 loop: CASSQERGTGKSIEAFF. As DNA, the CDR3 is TGCGCCAGCAGCCAAGAAAGGGGAACAGGGAAAAGTATTGAAGCTTTCTTT.

The chain recombines TRBV19 with TRBJ1-1; 9 bases align to TRBD1. The V segment lost 5 bases and the J segment 8 bases; nucleotides outside the gene matches: 6. The CDR3 covers 13 residues. Germline CDR1 is LNHDA and CDR2 is SQIVND (reference sequence). The CDR3, as DNA: TGTGCCAGTAGTTTTACAGGGGGCTTGGAAGCTTTCTTT. It translates to CASSFTGGLEAFF.

The V gene is TRBV5-5, the J gene TRBJ1-2, with a possible D match to TRBD1 (5 bases). The CDR3 sequence is 14 residues long. Germline V gives CDR1 SGHKS, CDR2 YYEKEE (reference sequence). Trimming left V 3 bases short and J 7 bases short, with 16 bases between. CDR3 nucleotide sequence: TGTGCCAGCAGCTGGAGGTCGGGGGATCGTGGCTACACCTTC. Amino acids: CASSWRSGDRGYTF. The full variable domain, completed using reference TRBV5-5 and TRBJ1-2, is DAGVTQSPTHLIKTRGQQVTLRCSPISGHKSVSWYQQVLGQGPQFIFQYYEKEERGRGNFPDRFSARQFPNYSSELNVNALLLGDSALYLCASSWRSGDRGYTFGSGTRLTVV.

J is TRBJ1-1 and V is TRBV18, with a possible D match to TRBD1 (5 bases). Germline V CDR1 and CDR2: KGHSH, LQKENI. CDR3 size: 15 residues. Trimming removed 6 bases from V and 0 bases from J, with 14 bases in between. CDR3 nucleotides: TGTGCCAGCTCTCCCTTCGGGGGAGTGAACACTGAAGCTTTCTTT. Protein sequence: CASSPFGGVNTEAFF. The full variable domain, its missing parts supplied by reference TRBV18 and TRBJ1-1, is NAGVMQNPRHLVRRRGQEARLRCSPMKGHSHVYWYRQLPEEGLKFMVYLQKENIIDESGMPKERFSAEFPKEGPSILRIQQVVRGDSAAYFCASSPFGGVNTEAFFGQGTRLTVV.

V and J are TRBV19 and TRBJ1-1; 7 bases fit TRBD1. This CDR3 has 14 residues. V was pared by 5 bases and J by 1 base, with 4 bases of the junction left unmatched. CDR1 LNHDA and CDR2 SQIVND come from the germline V gene (reference sequence). DNA of the CDR3: TGTGCCAGTAGTTCCGGACAGGAGAACACTGAAGCTTTCTTT. Its protein product is CASSSGQENTEAFF. The full variable domain, rest sourced from reference TRBV19 and TRBJ1-1, is DGGITQSPKYLFRKEGQNVTLSCEQNLNHDAMYWYRQDPGQGLRLIYYSQIVNDFQKGDIAEGYSVSREKKESFPLTVTSAQKNPTAFYLCASSSGQENTEAFFGQGTRLTVV.

V is TRBV21-1 and J is TRBJ2-4; the table's TRBD2 call for D was not verified on the DNA. TRBV21-1 is a listed pseudogene. The CDR3 extends over 18 amino acids. CDR3 loop: CASSKYYSPRLAKNIQYF. CDR3 coding DNA: TGTGCCAGCAGCAAATACTACTCACCGAGACTAGCCAAAAACATTCAGTACTTC.